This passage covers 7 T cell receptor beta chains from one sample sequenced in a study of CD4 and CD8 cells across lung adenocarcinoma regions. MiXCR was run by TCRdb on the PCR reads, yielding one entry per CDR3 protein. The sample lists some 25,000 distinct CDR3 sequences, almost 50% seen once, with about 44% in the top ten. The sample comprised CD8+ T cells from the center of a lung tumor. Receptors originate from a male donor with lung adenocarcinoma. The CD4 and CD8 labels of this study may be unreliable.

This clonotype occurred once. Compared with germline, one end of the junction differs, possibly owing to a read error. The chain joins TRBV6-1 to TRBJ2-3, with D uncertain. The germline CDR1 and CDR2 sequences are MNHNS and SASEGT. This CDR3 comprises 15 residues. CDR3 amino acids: CARGKVGRAPETQYF. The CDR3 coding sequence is TGTGCCAGGGGCAAAGTCGGACGAGCGCCAGAGACGCAGTATTTC.

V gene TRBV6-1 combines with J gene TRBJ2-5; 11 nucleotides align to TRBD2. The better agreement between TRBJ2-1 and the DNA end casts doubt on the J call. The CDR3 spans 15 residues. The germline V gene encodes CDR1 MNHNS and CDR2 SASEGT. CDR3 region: CASSEIAGGQETQFF. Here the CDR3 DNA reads TGTGCCAGCAGTGAAATAGCGGGGGGGCAAGAGACCCAGTTCTTC.

CDR3 nucleotides: TGTGCCAGCAGTCCCCGGCAGGCCGGCTATGGCTACACCTTC. Translating gives CASSPRQAGYGYTF. This sequence joins TRBV27 and TRBJ1-2; no clear D. V was cut by 5 bases and J by 4 bases, with 14 bases left in between. CDR1 and CDR2 from the germline V gene are MNHEY and SMNVEV (reference sequence). CDR3 length: 14 residues.

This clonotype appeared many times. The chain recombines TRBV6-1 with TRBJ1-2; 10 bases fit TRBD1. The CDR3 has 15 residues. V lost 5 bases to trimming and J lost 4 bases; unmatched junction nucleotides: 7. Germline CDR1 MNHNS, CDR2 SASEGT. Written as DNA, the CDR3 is TGTGCCAGCAGTATAGAGACAGGGGGCGGCTATGGCTACACCTTC. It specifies CASSIETGGGYGYTF.

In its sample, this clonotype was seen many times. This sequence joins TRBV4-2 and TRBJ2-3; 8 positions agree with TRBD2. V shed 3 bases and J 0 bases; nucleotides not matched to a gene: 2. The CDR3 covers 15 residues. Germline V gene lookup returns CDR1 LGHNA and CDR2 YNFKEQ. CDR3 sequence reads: CASSQTSVSTDTQYF. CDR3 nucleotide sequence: TGTGCCAGCAGCCAGACTAGCGTCAGCACAGATACGCAGTATTTT.

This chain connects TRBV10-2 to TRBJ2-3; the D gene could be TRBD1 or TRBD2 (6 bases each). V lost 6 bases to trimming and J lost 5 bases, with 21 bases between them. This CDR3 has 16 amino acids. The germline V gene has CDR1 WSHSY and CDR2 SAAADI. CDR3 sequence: CASRGHGGGDGDTQYF. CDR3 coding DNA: TGCGCCAGCAGGGGACACGGGGGCGGGGACGGAGATACGCAGTATTTT.

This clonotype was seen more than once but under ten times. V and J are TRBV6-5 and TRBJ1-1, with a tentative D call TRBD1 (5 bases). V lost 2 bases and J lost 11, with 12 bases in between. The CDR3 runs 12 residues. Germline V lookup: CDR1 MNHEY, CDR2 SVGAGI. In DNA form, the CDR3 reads TGTGCCAGCAGTTACACAGCAGGGAGGGCTTTCTTT. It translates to CASSYTAGRAFF.